Listed below are T cell receptor beta chains from one sample, sequenced in a study of cytomegalovirus exposure and HLA in healthy donors. The table came from immunoSEQ multiplex PCR; TCRdb's copy has only in-frame clones and leaves some out. The sample consists of over 80,000 clones, roughly 73% of them appearing once. What was sequenced was PBMCs. The receptors derive from a man aged 40-50 years in good health and CMV-seronegative. Both conserved end residues are part of each CDR3. The order of the fields is clone size, V gene, D gene, J gene, CDR3 DNA, CDR3 protein. The D gene is left open where the match is weak. Rows give clone size only sometimes, using once, few, many, or a class for an expanded clone.

-,TRBV13,TRBD2,TRBJ2-3,TGTGCCAGCAGCTCCGGGACTAGCGGTGACACAGATACGCAGTATTTT,CASSSGTSGDTDTQYF
-,TRBV5-1,-,TRBJ2-3,TGCGCCAGCAGGTTGGCAGGGTTTGATACGCAGTATTTT,CASRLAGFDTQYF
-,TRBV6-1,TRBD1,TRBJ1-2,TGTGCCAGCAGTGAAGCGCCCAGGGGGTATGGCTACACCTTC,CASSEAPRGYGYTF
few,TRBV27,TRBD1,TRBJ1-2,TGTGCCAGCAGTTTACAGGGGGAGGATGGCTACACCTTC,CASSLQGEDGYTF
-,TRBV29-1,-,TRBJ1-2,TGCAGCGCGTGGCTAGGACAGAGCTATGGCTACACCTTC,CSAWLGQSYGYTF
few,TRBV4-2,-,TRBJ1-2,TGTGCCAGCAGCCAAGATGCCGGTTTTGGCTACACCTTC,CASSQDAGFGYTF
-,TRBV28,-,TRBJ1-5,TGTGCCAGCACTCGAGGGCATACGGGCAATCAGCCCCAGCATTTT,CASTRGHTGNQPQHF
-,TRBV5-1,-,TRBJ2-7,TGCGCCAGCTCACATGGAGTCCGCTACGAGCAGTACTTC,CASSHGVRYEQYF
once,TRBV16,TRBD2,TRBJ2-7,TGTGCCAGCAGCCAATCTTCGCTAGCGGGTAACGAGCAGTACTTC,CASSQSSLAGNEQYF
few,TRBV19,TRBD1,TRBJ1-5,TGTGCCAGTAGTATAGGGGGACAGATGAAGTTGCCCCAGCATTTT,CASSIGGQMKLPQHF
-,TRBV5-1,-,TRBJ1-1,TGCGCCAGCAGCTTGGAGCGCAGAACGAACACTGAAGCTTTCTTT,CASSLERRTNTEAFF
once,TRBV2,-,TRBJ2-3,TGTGCCAGTGATGGACGGGGGTCCACAGATACGCAGTATTTT,CASDGRGSTDTQYF
-,TRBV19,TRBD1,TRBJ1-5,TGTGCCAGTAGGCCTAGGGACAGGGGGCGAGGTCAGCCCCAGCATTTT,CASRPRDRGRGQPQHF
-,TRBV4-2,TRBD1,TRBJ1-2,TGTGCCAGCAGCCAAGGTGTGGGACAGGGAGACTATGGCTACACCTTC,CASSQGVGQGDYGYTF
once,TRBV6-9,-,TRBJ1-1,TGTGCCAGCATCCCGGACGGGCAGGGGACTGAAGCTTTCTTT,CASIPDGQGTEAFF
-,TRBV27,-,TRBJ1-1,TGTGCCAGCAGTCTTCGACAGGTGAACACTGAAGCTTTCTTT,CASSLRQVNTEAFF
-,TRBV7-9,-,TRBJ1-2,TGTGCCAGCAGCTTAGCGGCGGGGGATGGAGGCTACACCTTC,CASSLAAGDGGYTF
-,TRBV28,TRBD1,TRBJ2-5,TGTGCCAGCAGTCAGGGGGAAGAGACCCAGTACTTC,CASSQGEETQYF
few,TRBV5-4,-,TRBJ1-1,TGTGCCAGCAGCTGGGACTACACTGAAGCTTTCTTT,CASSWDYTEAFF
-,TRBV18,TRBD2,TRBJ2-7,TGTGCCAGCTCACGGGGACTAGCGGGGGAGTACGAGCAGTACTTC,CASSRGLAGEYEQYF
once,TRBV28,-,TRBJ1-5,TGTGCCAGCAGTTTGGCCCAGGTTATCAAGCCCCAGCATTTT,CASSLAQVIKPQHF
-,TRBV5-4,-,TRBJ1-3,TGTGCCAGCAGCTTGGCGGGTTCTGGAAACACCATATATTTT,CASSLAGSGNTIYF
-,TRBV27,TRBD1,TRBJ2-4,TGTGCCAGCAGTACAGGACAGGGGGTAGGGGAAAACATTCAGTACTTC,CASSTGQGVGENIQYF
few,TRBV11-3,TRBD2,TRBJ2-1,TGTGCCAGCAGCTTTACTAGCGATGAGCAGTTCTTC,CASSFTSDEQFF
-,TRBV28,TRBD2,TRBJ2-5,TGTGCCAGCAGTTCTAGCGGGGGGGTCAATCAGGCATTCCAGTACTTC,CASSSSGGVNQAFQYF
-,TRBV4-1,-,TRBJ1-4,TGCGCCAGCAGATACGGGGGGGGGCGGGAAAAACTGTTTTTT,CASRYGGGREKLFF
few,TRBV5-4,TRBD2,TRBJ2-1,TGTGCCAGCAGCCCCACTAGCGGGGGCTCCTACAATGAGCAGTTCTTC,CASSPTSGGSYNEQFF
-,TRBV30,-,TRBJ1-3,TGTGCCTGGAGTGTAGGGAGGGGCCTCTCTGGAAACACCATATATTTT,CAWSVGRGLSGNTIYF
few,TRBV6-1,-,TRBJ1-2,TGTGCCAGCAGCCTAAACTATGGCTACACCTTC,CASSLNYGYTF
-,TRBV7-9,-,TRBJ2-1,TGTGCCAGCAGCTCAGGAGGGGCGGGGACCACCTACAATGAGCAGTTCTTC,CASSSGGAGTTYNEQFF
-,TRBV29-1,-,TRBJ2-5,TGCAGCGTTGAAGAGTCAGGAGAGACCCAGTACTTC,CSVEESGETQYF
few,TRBV4-1,-,TRBJ1-6,TGCGCCAGCAGCCAGGGAGCAGCACCGGTTTCACCCCTCCACTTT,CASSQGAAPVSPLHF
few,TRBV9,TRBD1,TRBJ2-2,TGTGCCAGCACCCCGGGAAGGGGACAGGGCAAGGGCACCGGGGAGCTGTTTTTT,CASTPGRGQGKGTGELFF
-,TRBV2,-,TRBJ1-4,TGTGCCAGCGGTAGTAATGAAAAACTGTTTTTT,CASGSNEKLFF
-,TRBV7-2,TRBD1,TRBJ2-7,TGTGCCAGCAGCTCTCGGACAGGGAACTACGAGCAGTACTTC,CASSSRTGNYEQYF
-,TRBV30,-,TRBJ2-4,TGTGCCTGGAATGGAGGCAGAGGAAGCAAAAACATTCAGTACTTC,CAWNGGRGSKNIQYF
-,TRBV5-1,-,TRBJ2-7,TGCGCCAGCAGCTTAGCCAGGGGCTACGAGCAGTACTTC,CASSLARGYEQYF
-,TRBV20-1,-,TRBJ2-7,TGCAGTGCTGTTAAAACCTACGAGCAGTACTTC,CSAVKTYEQYF
few,TRBV4-2,-,TRBJ2-1,TGTGCCAGCAGCCTCGGGACTGGAAACAATGAGCAGTTCTTC,CASSLGTGNNEQFF
-,TRBV9,-,TRBJ2-1,TGTGCCAGCAGCGAGACAGTCAATGAGCAGTTCTTC,CASSETVNEQFF
-,TRBV7-2,-,TRBJ1-2,TGTGCCAGCAGCTTGTTAGTACAGGGTGCTGACGGCTACACCTTC,CASSLLVQGADGYTF
-,TRBV5-4,-,TRBJ1-1,TGTGCCAGCAGCTTGGCGGGGGTGGGGCTAGGGCCGGAAGCTTTCTTT,CASSLAGVGLGPEAFF
-,TRBV30,TRBD2,TRBJ2-7,TGTGCCTGGACGGGAGGTTCCTACGAGCAGTACTTC,CAWTGGSYEQYF
-,TRBV6-1,-,TRBJ2-3,TGTGCCAGCACCGCGGACACTCCTAGACAGTATTTT,CASTADTPRQYF
few,TRBV6-1,-,TRBJ1-2,TGTGCCAGCAGTGAAGCGGGTCAGGGCTATGGCTACACCTTC,CASSEAGQGYGYTF
-,TRBV7-9,TRBD1,TRBJ1-6,TGTGCCAGCAGCCAGCAGGGCGGGACAGGGAATTCACCCCTCCACTTT,CASSQQGGTGNSPLHF
-,TRBV4-2,TRBD1,TRBJ2-7,TGTGCCAGCAGCCTCCCGGGGACAGGGGTCTACGAGCAGTACTTC,CASSLPGTGVYEQYF
-,TRBV7-9,-,TRBJ2-2,TGTGCCAGCAGCTTAGTCGGCCGGGTCACCGGGGAGCTGTTTTTT,CASSLVGRVTGELFF
-,TRBV5-6,-,TRBJ2-7,TGTGCCAGCAGCTTGGTGGGCATCACCTACGAGCAGTACTTC,CASSLVGITYEQYF
once,TRBV6-1,-,TRBJ2-3,TGTGCCAGCGGACGAGGGCCGAGCACAGATACGCAGTATTTT,CASGRGPSTDTQYF
-,TRBV7-9,-,TRBJ1-5,TGTGCCAGCAGCGTTACAGGGTCCGTTCCCCAGCATTTT,CASSVTGSVPQHF
-,TRBV5-4,TRBD1,TRBJ1-1,TGTGCCAGCAGCTGGGGACAGGGAGACACTGAAGCTTTCTTT,CASSWGQGDTEAFF
-,TRBV5-1,-,TRBJ1-3,TGCGCCAGCAGCTTTCAGGGCAGGACTGGAAACACCATATATTTT,CASSFQGRTGNTIYF
-,TRBV4-1,-,TRBJ2-1,TGCGCCAGCAGCCAGCAGGGGAGTAATGAGCAGTTCTTC,CASSQQGSNEQFF
many,TRBV12-5,TRBD1,TRBJ1-1,TGTGCTAGTGGGCCGCCTTCTGACAGGGGGCTTGGGTTTTTGAACACTGAAGCTTTCTTT,CASGPPSDRGLGFLNTEAFF
many,TRBV4-2,TRBD1,TRBJ2-3,TGTGCCAGCAGCCAAAGGTGGGGACAGGGTCAAGATACGCAGTATTTT,CASSQRWGQGQDTQYF
-,TRBV28,-,TRBJ1-6,TGTGCCAGCACCGAAGCGGGACTACCACGTAATTCACCCCTCCACTTT,CASTEAGLPRNSPLHF
-,TRBV25-1,-,TRBJ2-2,TGTGCCAGCATGGTGACAGACAGCGGGGAGCTGTTTTTT,CASMVTDSGELFF